These 9 T cell receptor beta chains originate from one sample sequenced in a study of T cells after yellow fever vaccination. TCRdb redid the calling of the 5' RACE reads with MiXCR, one entry per CDR3 protein. Among over 300,000 distinct CDR3 sequences, about 4% were seen once, and the ten largest hold around 24%. The input for sequencing was PBMCs, taken 5 days after the yellow fever booster vaccination. Receptor source: a young man who received the YFV17D yellow fever vaccine.

The rearrangement joins TRBV3-2 to TRBJ2-1; the table's D call TRBD1 went unverified against the DNA. TRBV3-2 is given as a pseudogene. This CDR3 has 16 amino acids. In nucleotides, the CDR3 is TGTGCCAGCAGCCCCTCTCCCGGGGTCCCCCCCAATGAGCAGTTCTTC. The encoded protein is CASSPSPGVPPNEQFF.

The chain uses TRBV19 and TRBJ1-2; 10 bases line up with TRBD1. Germline V gives CDR1 LNHDA, CDR2 SQIVND (reference sequence). The CDR3 covers 15 residues. Trimming at V came to 5 bases and at J to 6 bases, leaving 9 bases not matched to a gene. The CDR3 nucleotides read TGTGCCAGTAGTGACTCGGGGACAGGGGTGAATGGCTACACCTTC. This encodes CASSDSGTGVNGYTF.

A few counts support this clonotype. This chain links TRBV15 with TRBJ1-2, with D possibly being TRBD1 (6 bases). This CDR3 comprises 16 residues. V was shortened by 1 base and J by 5 bases, with 17 bases between the two germline ends. Germline V gives CDR1 LNHNV, CDR2 YYDKDF (reference sequence). CDR3 in DNA: TGTGCCACCAGCAGAGTCTTCGGGGACATCGGATATGGCTACACCTTC. Its translation is CATSRVFGDIGYGYTF.

This clonotype was observed many times. The V call is TRBV6-2 or TRBV6-3, the J call TRBJ2-3, with D perhaps being TRBD1 or TRBD2 (5 bases each). V gave up 0 bases and J gave up 2 bases, with 9 bases separating them. The CDR3 covers 15 residues. Germline assignment: CDR1 MNHEY and CDR2 SVGEGT. CDR3 residues: CASSYSNGATDTQYF. The CDR3 DNA reads TGTGCCAGCAGTTACTCGAACGGGGCCACAGATACGCAGTATTTT.

This clonotype was observed a handful of times. The V gene is TRBV7-2, the J gene TRBJ2-2; D gene ambiguous. In germline, CDR1 is SGHTA, CDR2 FQGNSA. The V and J ends lost 1 base and 7 bases respectively, with 7 bases between them. This CDR3 comprises 13 residues. The CDR3 bases are TGTGCCAGCAGCTTAGTTTTTATCGGGGAGCTGTTTTTT. Its translation: CASSLVFIGELFF.

There are many counts of this clonotype. The chain uses TRBV7-2 and TRBJ2-7; tentatively, D is TRBD1 (5 bases). Deletions cut 6 bases from V and 2 bases from J, with 20 bases between. The CDR3 has 16 residues. Germline CDR1 SGHTA, CDR2 FQGNSA. The DNA of the CDR3 is TGTGCCAGCAGTCGATCTGGGGCAGGGAATCCCTACGAGCAGTACTTC. It codes for CASSRSGAGNPYEQYF.

In its sample, this clonotype was seen a few times. The chain couples TRBV18 to TRBJ2-7; TRBD2 might be the D (6 bases). Trimming pared 2 bases from V and 3 bases from J, leaving 14 bases between. Germline lookup yields CDR1 KGHSH and CDR2 LQKENI. This CDR3 has 15 residues. CDR3 DNA: TGTGCCAGCTCACCAGGACTACGTGCAGGCTACGAGCAGTACTTC. The encoded protein is CASSPGLRAGYEQYF. Full variable domain (remainder filled in from reference TRBV18 and TRBJ2-7): NAGVMQNPRHLVRRRGQEARLRCSPMKGHSHVYWYRQLPEEGLKFMVYLQKENIIDESGMPKERFSAEFPKEGPSILRIQQVVRGDSAAYFCASSPGLRAGYEQYFGPGTRLTVT.

This clonotype was seen many times. The chain carries TRBV12-5 and TRBJ2-6, with TRBD1 matching 9 bases. The junction had 4 bases not matched to a gene; V was cut back by 4 bases and J by 0 bases. The CDR3 has 17 residues. CDR1 LGHNT and CDR2 FRNRAP come from the germline V gene. CDR3 sequence (DNA): TGTGCTAGTGGTTCGGGACAGGGAAACTCTGGGGCCAACGTCCTGACTTTC. Translating gives CASGSGQGNSGANVLTF.

There are a few counts of this clonotype. This chain uses TRBV19 with TRBJ1-5; tentative D call: TRBD1 (5 bases). Trimming pared 0 bases from V and 3 bases from J, leaving 6 bases between. Germline values: CDR1 LNHDA, CDR2 SQIVND (reference sequence). The CDR3 consists of 14 residues. In DNA form, the CDR3 reads TGTGCCAGTAGTATAGAGGGGACCAATCAGCCCCAGCATTTT. Protein product: CASSIEGTNQPQHF.